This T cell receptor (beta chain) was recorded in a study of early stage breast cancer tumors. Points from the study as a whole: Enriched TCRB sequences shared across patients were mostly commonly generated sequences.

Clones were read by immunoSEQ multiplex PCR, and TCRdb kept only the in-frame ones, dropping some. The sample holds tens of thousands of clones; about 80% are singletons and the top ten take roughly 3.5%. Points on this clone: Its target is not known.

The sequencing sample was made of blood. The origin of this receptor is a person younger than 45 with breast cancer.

The CDR3 DNA follows: TGTGCCAGCAGCAAGGAGTTGGACACTGAAGCTTTCTTT. This encodes CASSKELDTEAFF. The chain links TRBV7-3 to TRBJ1-1; no firm D call. The CDR3 is made up of 13 amino acids. CDR1 is SGHTA and CDR2 is FQGTGA in the germline V gene. With 5 bases removed from V and 3 bases from J, the gap between germline ends came to 10 bases.